A selection of T cell receptor beta chains follows, all from one sample in a study of blood T cell repertoires in COVID-19. The data were produced by immunoSEQ multiplex PCR, yet TCRdb's version contains in-frame clones alone and is incomplete. The sample has about 61,000 clones, approximately 80% seen once. The specimen sequenced was peripheral blood. The source is an elderly man with active or convalescent COVID-19. Each CDR3 is given with its conserved first and last residue. D genes are given only for firm matches. The listing skips clone size in some rows; elsewhere it reads once, few, many or a size class.

clone_size d_call j_call v_call cdr3_nt cdr3_aa
- TRBD2 TRBJ2-1 TRBV29-1 TGCAGCGTTGAAGGGGCGGCTAGCGGGGGATCCTACAATGAGCAGTTCTTC CSVEGAASGGSYNEQFF
- TRBD1 TRBJ2-7 TRBV10-3 TGTGCCATTAGGGGACAGGACCTCTACGAGCAGTACTTC CAIRGQDLYEQYF
- TRBD2 TRBJ2-7 TRBV5-1 TGCGCCAGCAGCTCGTTTGGGCTAGCGGGGGATGTTTCCTACGAGCAGTACTTC CASSSFGLAGDVSYEQYF
- TRBD1 TRBJ1-5 TRBV19 TGTGCCAGTAGTCCCGGGACAGACCGTAATAGCAATCAGCCCCAGCATTTT CASSPGTDRNSNQPQHF
- - TRBJ2-5 TRBV6-2/TRBV6-3 TGTGCCAGCAGTTACTCAGCGTTCGGGGAGGTCAGGGAGACCCAGTACTTC CASSYSAFGEVRETQYF
once - TRBJ1-4 TRBV28 TGTGCCAGCAGTTTAGGGGGGGCAACTAATGAAAAACTGTTTTTT CASSLGGATNEKLFF
- - TRBJ1-2 TRBV19 TGTGCCAGTAACCCTGGCAGTTCTGACTATGGCTACACCTTC CASNPGSSDYGYTF
- TRBD1 TRBJ1-6 TRBV9 TGTGCCAGCAGCGCTCCCGGGACAGGGGGCGCCTATTCACCCCTCCACTTT CASSAPGTGGAYSPLHF
- - TRBJ1-5 TRBV18 TGTGCCAGCTCACCCGCACCAGAAATCAATCAGCCCCAGCATTTT CASSPAPEINQPQHF
once TRBD1 TRBJ1-3 TRBV10-3 TGTGCCACAGAGACAGGGGGCGGAAACACCATATATTTT CATETGGGNTIYF
- TRBD1 TRBJ2-7 TRBV7-8 TGTGCCAGCAGCCCAGGGGGCGAGCAGTACTTC CASSPGGEQYF
- TRBD1 TRBJ2-5 TRBV3-1/TRBV3-2 TGTGCCAGCAGTCCGGACCAGGGTGGACAGGGGGCGGGGGAGACCCAGTACTTC CASSPDQGGQGAGETQYF
- TRBD2 TRBJ2-3 TRBV5-4 TGTGCCAGCACGCGATCGACTAGCGGGAGGAAGAGTGCGCAGTATTTT CASTRSTSGRKSAQYF
- - TRBJ2-7 TRBV18 TGTGCCAGCCGGGGGGCAGGACCCTCCTACGAGCAGTACTTC CASRGAGPSYEQYF
- - TRBJ1-4 TRBV12-5 TGTGCTAGTGGTTTAGGGGCAACTAATGAAAAACTGTTTTTT CASGLGATNEKLFF
- TRBD1 TRBJ2-7 TRBV2 TGTGCCAGCGAGGGACGGACAGGAAGGATCTACGAGCAGTACTTC CASEGRTGRIYEQYF
- - TRBJ2-2 TRBV19 TGTGCCAGGAAAACAGGGTTCGCGAACACCGGGGAGCTGTTTTTT CARKTGFANTGELFF
- TRBD1 TRBJ1-5 TRBV19 TGTGCCAGTAGGCTAGGGACAGGAGGGGATCAGCCCCAGCATTTT CASRLGTGGDQPQHF
once - TRBJ1-1 TRBV18 TGTGCCAGCTCACCCGGGGGGACGAACACTGAAGCTTTCTTT CASSPGGTNTEAFF
- - TRBJ2-1 TRBV9 TGTGCCAGCAGCGTAGGGGCCCACAATGAGCAGTTCTTC CASSVGAHNEQFF
- TRBD1 TRBJ1-3 TRBV19 TGTGCCAGTAGTAGGCCGGGACAGCGTTTCTCTGGAAACACCATATATTTT CASSRPGQRFSGNTIYF
once - TRBJ2-7 TRBV28 TGTGCCAGCAGTTCAGCCTACGAGCAGTACTTC CASSSAYEQYF
many TRBD1 TRBJ1-4 TRBV10-3 TGTGCCATCGGGACAGCAACTAATGAAAAACTGTTTTTT CAIGTATNEKLFF
- TRBD2 TRBJ2-5 TRBV4-1 TGCGCCAGCAGCCCCCACGGCAGCGGGGGGACCCAAGAGACCCAGTACTTC CASSPHGSGGTQETQYF
- TRBD1 TRBJ2-7 TRBV14 TGTGCCAGCAGCCAAGCAGGGGGTGGAGAGCAGTACTTC CASSQAGGGEQYF
- TRBD1 TRBJ2-1 TRBV11-3 TGTGCCAGCAGCGGACAGGCCAATGAGCAGTTCTTC CASSGQANEQFF
few TRBD1 TRBJ1-1 TRBV6-6 TGTGCCAGCAGTTACTCCGGCGGACAGGGCCGAGATGAAGCTTTCTTT CASSYSGGQGRDEAFF
- - TRBJ2-4 TRBV7-2 TGTGCCAGCAGCTTAGATTACAGGGCAGCCAAAAACATTCAGTACTTC CASSLDYRAAKNIQYF
- - TRBJ2-2 TRBV5-8 TGTGCCAGCAGCTTTTCAGGGGCTGTCGACACCGGGGAGCTGTTTTTT CASSFSGAVDTGELFF
- - TRBJ1-3 TRBV28 TGTGCCAGCACCAGTTCCCCCTCTGGAAACACCATATATTTT CASTSSPSGNTIYF
- TRBD2 TRBJ2-7 TRBV7-2 TGTGCCAGCAGCTTAGCCTGGACTAGCGGATTAAACGAGCAGTACTTC CASSLAWTSGLNEQYF
few - TRBJ1-1 TRBV5-1 TGCGCCAGCAGCTTGCTGCCAGTACCTAACACTGAAGCTTTCTTT CASSLLPVPNTEAFF
- - TRBJ1-5 TRBV7-2 TGTGCCAGCAGCTCCCCACCAGGGAACAATCAGCCCCAGCATTTT CASSSPPGNNQPQHF
- - TRBJ2-7 TRBV3-1/TRBV3-2 TGTGCCAGCAGCCGACTAGGGGCTCCCGAGCAGTACTTC CASSRLGAPEQYF
- - TRBJ1-1 TRBV11-2 TGTGCCAGCAGCTTAGGCGAAAAGGGGCGGAACACTGAAGCTTTCTTT CASSLGEKGRNTEAFF
- TRBD1 TRBJ1-2 TRBV12-5 TGTGCTAGTGGTCCCGGGACAGTCGACTATGAAGGCTACACCTTC CASGPGTVDYEGYTF
few - TRBJ2-3 TRBV6-6 TGTGCCAGCAGTCCCAGGGGGGCGGGAGGCTACACAGATACGCAGTATTTT CASSPRGAGGYTDTQYF
- - TRBJ1-1 TRBV5-6 TGTGCCAGCAGCTTTGGCCCGGACAGACTGAACACTGAAGCTTTCTTT CASSFGPDRLNTEAFF
- TRBD2 TRBJ2-7 TRBV13 TGTGCCAGCAGCCAGCGGGAGGGGAGGTCCTACGAGCAGTACTTC CASSQREGRSYEQYF
- TRBD2 TRBJ2-5 TRBV11-2 TGTGCCAGCAGCTTGGGAGGGTCCCCAAATCGGGAGACCCAGTACTTC CASSLGGSPNRETQYF
- TRBD2 TRBJ2-7 TRBV19 TGTGCCAGTAGTGCTAGCGGGAGCAACGAGCAGTACTTC CASSASGSNEQYF
- - TRBJ2-5 TRBV9 TGTGCCAGCAGCGTAGCGTCTCAGCAAGAGACCCAGTACTTC CASSVASQQETQYF
- - TRBJ2-7 TRBV19 TGTGCCAGTAGTAGGGGAACGACAGGAAGCTACGAGCAGTACTTC CASSRGTTGSYEQYF
- - TRBJ2-3 TRBV3-1/TRBV3-2 TGTGCCAGCAGCCAGACTCATACGCAGTATTTT CASSQTHTQYF
- TRBD2 TRBJ2-2 TRBV7-2 TGTGCCAGCAGTCCTGCTAGCGGGGGGGCCGGGGAGCTGTTTTTT CASSPASGGAGELFF
- - TRBJ1-2 TRBV24-1 TGTGCCACCAGTGATTCGGACTGGAACTATGGCTACACCTTC CATSDSDWNYGYTF
few - TRBJ1-5 TRBV4-1 TGCGCCAGCAGCCAAGAAATAATCTTGGCCCTCAATCAGCCCCAGCATTTT CASSQEIILALNQPQHF